Listed below are T cell receptor beta chains from one sample, sequenced in a study of post-analysis software for immune sequencing data. One entry per CDR3 protein results from TCRdb running MiXCR on the PCR reads. The sample yields 740,000 or so distinct CDR3 sequences, roughly 50% seen once. Material for sequencing was blood. The receptors come from a girl aged 5-17 years with multiple sclerosis. Both conserved end residues are part of each CDR3. The order of the fields is CDR3 length, V gene, clone size, J gene, D gene, CDR3 DNA, CDR3 protein. A D gene is named only where the DNA matches it firmly. Clone size, where shown, is once, few, many, or a class for clones that have expanded.

CDR3 length: 13; V gene: TRBV10-3; clone size: few; J gene: TRBJ1-2; D gene: NA; CDR3 DNA: TGTGCCATCAGTGAGCCCCTGAGTGGTGGCTACACCTTC; CDR3 protein: CAISEPLSGGYTF
CDR3 length: 14; V gene: TRBV5-1; clone size: few; J gene: TRBJ1-1; D gene: NA; CDR3 DNA: TGCGCCAGCAGCTTGGCACCAGGCTCCACTGAAGCTTTCTTT; CDR3 protein: CASSLAPGSTEAFF
CDR3 length: 12; V gene: TRBV20-1; clone size: few; J gene: TRBJ2-1; D gene: NA; CDR3 DNA: TGCAGTGCTAGAGGACAGTCTCGGGAGCAGTTCTTC; CDR3 protein: CSARGQSREQFF
CDR3 length: 14; V gene: TRBV12-3/TRBV12-4; clone size: many; J gene: TRBJ1-6; D gene: TRBD1; CDR3 DNA: TGTGCCAGCAGTCTGAGACAGGGCGGTTCACCCCTCCACTTT; CDR3 protein: CASSLRQGGSPLHF
CDR3 length: 13; V gene: TRBV5-6; clone size: few; J gene: TRBJ2-7; D gene: NA; CDR3 DNA: TGTGCCAGCAGCTACCCAGGGTCCTACGAGCAGTACTTC; CDR3 protein: CASSYPGSYEQYF
CDR3 length: 14; V gene: TRBV19; clone size: NA; J gene: TRBJ2-1; D gene: TRBD2; CDR3 DNA: TGTGCCACTTCGACTAGCGGAGCCTACAATGAGCAGTTCTTC; CDR3 protein: CATSTSGAYNEQFF
CDR3 length: 13; V gene: TRBV7-2; clone size: NA; J gene: TRBJ1-5; D gene: NA; CDR3 DNA: TGTGCCAGCAGCTTAACGAAAGGACAGCCCCAGCATTTT; CDR3 protein: CASSLTKGQPQHF
CDR3 length: 16; V gene: TRBV5-6; clone size: NA; J gene: TRBJ1-4; D gene: TRBD1; CDR3 DNA: TGTGCCAGCACCAACCGGGACAGGGGTGCCGATGAAAAACTGTTTTTT; CDR3 protein: CASTNRDRGADEKLFF
CDR3 length: 17; V gene: TRBV14; clone size: NA; J gene: TRBJ2-6; D gene: TRBD1; CDR3 DNA: TGTGCCAGCAGCCGGACAGGATCGAGCTCTGGGGCCAACGTCCTGACTTTC; CDR3 protein: CASSRTGSSSGANVLTF
CDR3 length: 15; V gene: TRBV20-1; clone size: few; J gene: TRBJ1-1; D gene: TRBD1; CDR3 DNA: TGCAGTGCGGGACAGGGAATCTTCCTGAACACTGAAGCTTTCTTT; CDR3 protein: CSAGQGIFLNTEAFF
CDR3 length: 15; V gene: TRBV28; clone size: NA; J gene: TRBJ2-7; D gene: NA; CDR3 DNA: TGTGCCAGCAGTTTATATGGGACGGGCTCCTACGAGCAGTACTTC; CDR3 protein: CASSLYGTGSYEQYF
CDR3 length: 13; V gene: TRBV6-1; clone size: few; J gene: TRBJ1-2; D gene: NA; CDR3 DNA: TGTGCCAGCAGTGAAGACAGAAACTATGGCTACACCTTC; CDR3 protein: CASSEDRNYGYTF
CDR3 length: 17; V gene: TRBV5-1; clone size: NA; J gene: TRBJ2-3; D gene: NA; CDR3 DNA: TGCGCCAGCAGCCCAATCCCAAAGTTTTCCAGCACAGATACGCAGTATTTT; CDR3 protein: CASSPIPKFSSTDTQYF
CDR3 length: 16; V gene: TRBV5-1; clone size: many; J gene: TRBJ2-1; D gene: TRBD2; CDR3 DNA: TGCGCCAGCAGCTCGTCCGGGACTAGCGGGAGTCTTGTGCAGTTCTTC; CDR3 protein: CASSSSGTSGSLVQFF
CDR3 length: 13; V gene: TRBV20-1; clone size: NA; J gene: TRBJ2-3; D gene: NA; CDR3 DNA: TGCAGTGCTGCCCTCCGGCCCACAGATACGCAGTATTTT; CDR3 protein: CSAALRPTDTQYF
CDR3 length: 14; V gene: TRBV5-1; clone size: NA; J gene: TRBJ1-2; D gene: TRBD1; CDR3 DNA: TGCGCCAGCAGCCCCAGGGGGTCTACGGATGGCTACACCTTC; CDR3 protein: CASSPRGSTDGYTF
CDR3 length: 14; V gene: TRBV20-1; clone size: few; J gene: TRBJ2-3; D gene: NA; CDR3 DNA: TGCAGTGCTAGCCCCCCGGGAGCCCCAGATACGCAGTATTTT; CDR3 protein: CSASPPGAPDTQYF